This T cell receptor (beta chain) was captured by sequencing in a study of blood T cell repertoires in COVID-19. Study-wide background: Both acute and convalescent COVID-19 samples were obtained from the United States, Italy and Spain. PBMCs, B-cell-depleted T cells, or T cells provided the cDNA or gDNA that made up the material.

As originally analysed: Amplification with reference gene primers provided the estimates of nucleated cell counts. Measured with immunoSEQ multiplex PCR; TCRdb has only the in-frame clones, and not every one. The V and J calls and clone size were taken over from that table, and D and trimming were inferred from the DNA. The sample lists roughly 360,000 clones; more than 65% were seen once. Sequenced material: peripheral blood. This sequence originates from a human donor with acute or convalescent COVID-19. The donor label of this sample is uncertain.

CDR3 coding DNA: TGCGCCAGCAAGGGGGGGCTCCCGAACACTGAAGCTTTCTTT. Translating gives CASKGGLPNTEAFF. The rearrangement joins TRBV5-1 to TRBJ1-1; D perhaps matches TRBD1 (6 bases). The CDR3 sequence is 14 residues long. The V end was cut by 6 bases, the J end by 1 base, with 13 bases between. The V gene's germline CDR1 is SGHRS and CDR2 YFSETQ.